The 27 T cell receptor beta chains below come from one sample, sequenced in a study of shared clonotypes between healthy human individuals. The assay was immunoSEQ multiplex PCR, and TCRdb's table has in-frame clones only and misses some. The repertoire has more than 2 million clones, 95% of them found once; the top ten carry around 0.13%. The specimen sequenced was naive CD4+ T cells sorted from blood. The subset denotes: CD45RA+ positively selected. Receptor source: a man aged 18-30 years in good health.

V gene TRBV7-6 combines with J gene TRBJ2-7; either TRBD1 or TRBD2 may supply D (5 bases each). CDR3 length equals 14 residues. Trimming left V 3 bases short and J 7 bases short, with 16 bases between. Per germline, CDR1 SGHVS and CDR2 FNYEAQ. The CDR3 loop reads CASSLDIRTGEQYF. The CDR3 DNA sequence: TGTGCCAGCAGCTTGGACATCCGAACGGGGGAGCAGTACTTC.

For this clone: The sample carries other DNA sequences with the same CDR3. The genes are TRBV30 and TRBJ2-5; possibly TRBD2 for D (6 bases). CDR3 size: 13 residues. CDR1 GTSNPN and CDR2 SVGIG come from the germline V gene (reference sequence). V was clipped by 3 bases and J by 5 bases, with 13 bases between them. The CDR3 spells CAWSPGAVETQYF. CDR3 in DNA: TGTGCCTGGAGCCCGGGAGCAGTCGAGACCCAGTACTTC.

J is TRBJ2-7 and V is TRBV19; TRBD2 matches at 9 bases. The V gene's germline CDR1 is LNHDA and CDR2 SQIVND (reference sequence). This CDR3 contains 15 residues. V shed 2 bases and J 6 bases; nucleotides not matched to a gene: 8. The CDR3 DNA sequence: TGTGCCAGTAGTATAAAACTAGCGGGCCGGCGCGAGCAGTACTTC. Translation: CASSIKLAGRREQYF.

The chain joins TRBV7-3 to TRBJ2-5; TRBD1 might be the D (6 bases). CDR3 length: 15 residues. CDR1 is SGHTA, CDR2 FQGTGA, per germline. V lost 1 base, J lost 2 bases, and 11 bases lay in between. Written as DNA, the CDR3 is TGTGCCAGCAGCTTAAGTCCCGGACAGCAAGAGACCCAGTACTTC. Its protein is CASSLSPGQQETQYF.

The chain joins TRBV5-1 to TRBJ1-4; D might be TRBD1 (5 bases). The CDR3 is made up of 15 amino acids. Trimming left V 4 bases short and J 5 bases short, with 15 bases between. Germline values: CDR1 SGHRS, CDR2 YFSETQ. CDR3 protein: CASSPEGRQNEKLFF. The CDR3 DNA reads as TGCGCCAGCAGCCCAGAGGGGAGACAGAATGAAAAACTGTTTTTT.

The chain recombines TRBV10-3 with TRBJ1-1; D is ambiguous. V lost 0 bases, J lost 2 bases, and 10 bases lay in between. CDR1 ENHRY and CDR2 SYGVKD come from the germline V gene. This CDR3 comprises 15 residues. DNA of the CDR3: TGTGCCATCAGTGAGTCCGCAGTAATAAACACTGAAGCTTTCTTT. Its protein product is CAISESAVINTEAFF.

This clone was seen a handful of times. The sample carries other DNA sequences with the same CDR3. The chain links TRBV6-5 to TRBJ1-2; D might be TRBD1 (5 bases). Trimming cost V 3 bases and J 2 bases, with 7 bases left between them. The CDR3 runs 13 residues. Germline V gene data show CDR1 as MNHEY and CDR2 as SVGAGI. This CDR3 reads CASSYGGNYGYTF. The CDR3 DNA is TGTGCCAGCAGTTATGGGGGGAACTATGGCTACACCTTC.

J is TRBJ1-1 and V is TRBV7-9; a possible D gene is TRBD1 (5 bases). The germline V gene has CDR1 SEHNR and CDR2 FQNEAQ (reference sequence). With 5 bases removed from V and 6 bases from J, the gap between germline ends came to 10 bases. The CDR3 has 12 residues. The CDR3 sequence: CASSVLGAEAFF. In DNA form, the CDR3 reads TGTGCCAGCAGCGTCTTGGGGGCTGAAGCTTTCTTT. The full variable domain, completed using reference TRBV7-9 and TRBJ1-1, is DTGVSQNPRHKITKRGQNVTFRCDPISEHNRLYWYRQTLGQGPEFLTYFQNEAQLEKSRLLSDRFSAERPKGSFSTLEIQRTEQGDSAMYLCASSVLGAEAFFGQGTRLTVV.

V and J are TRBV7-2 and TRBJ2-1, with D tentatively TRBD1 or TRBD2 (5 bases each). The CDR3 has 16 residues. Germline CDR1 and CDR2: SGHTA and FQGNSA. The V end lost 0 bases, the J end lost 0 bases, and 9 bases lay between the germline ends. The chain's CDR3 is CASSLAWGSSYNEQFF. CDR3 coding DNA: TGTGCCAGCAGCTTAGCGTGGGGGAGCTCCTACAATGAGCAGTTCTTC.

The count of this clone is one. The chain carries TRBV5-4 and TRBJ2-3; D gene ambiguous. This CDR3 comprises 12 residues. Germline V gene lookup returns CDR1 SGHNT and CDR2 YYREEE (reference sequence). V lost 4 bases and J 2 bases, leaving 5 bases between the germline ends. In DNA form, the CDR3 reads TGTGCCAGCAGCCTTCACACAGATACGCAGTATTTT. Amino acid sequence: CASSLHTDTQYF.

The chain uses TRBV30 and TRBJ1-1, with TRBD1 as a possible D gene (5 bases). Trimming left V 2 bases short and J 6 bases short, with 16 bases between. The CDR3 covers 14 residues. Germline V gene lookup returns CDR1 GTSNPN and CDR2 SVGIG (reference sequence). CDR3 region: CAWSNTQGLAEAFF. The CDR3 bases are TGTGCCTGGAGTAACACGCAGGGTCTAGCTGAAGCTTTCTTT.

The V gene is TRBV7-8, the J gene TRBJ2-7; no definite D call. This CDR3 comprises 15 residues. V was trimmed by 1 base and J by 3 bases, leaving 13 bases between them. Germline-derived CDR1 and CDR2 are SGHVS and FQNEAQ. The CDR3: CASSLVQGENYEQYF. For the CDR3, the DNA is TGTGCCAGCAGCTTAGTCCAAGGAGAGAACTACGAGCAGTACTTC.

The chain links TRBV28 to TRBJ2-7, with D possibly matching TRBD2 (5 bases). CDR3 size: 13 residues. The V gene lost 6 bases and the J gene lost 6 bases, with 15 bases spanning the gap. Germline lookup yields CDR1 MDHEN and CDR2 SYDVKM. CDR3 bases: TGTGCCAGCAGCGAAGGAAGAGAGGGCGAGCAGTACTTC. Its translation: CASSEGREGEQYF.

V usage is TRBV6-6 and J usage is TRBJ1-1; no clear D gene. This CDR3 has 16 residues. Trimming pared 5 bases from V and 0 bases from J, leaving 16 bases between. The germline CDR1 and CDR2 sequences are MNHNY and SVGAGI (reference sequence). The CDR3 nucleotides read TGTGCCAGCAGTAGAAATGGAGCCCTCATGAACACTGAAGCTTTCTTT. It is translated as CASSRNGALMNTEAFF.

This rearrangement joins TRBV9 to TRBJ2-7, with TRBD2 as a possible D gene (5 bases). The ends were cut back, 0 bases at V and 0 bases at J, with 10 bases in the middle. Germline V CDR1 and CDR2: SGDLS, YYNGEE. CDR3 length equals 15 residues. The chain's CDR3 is CASSVGTSSSYEQYF. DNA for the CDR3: TGTGCCAGCAGCGTAGGGACTTCTAGCTCCTACGAGCAGTACTTC.

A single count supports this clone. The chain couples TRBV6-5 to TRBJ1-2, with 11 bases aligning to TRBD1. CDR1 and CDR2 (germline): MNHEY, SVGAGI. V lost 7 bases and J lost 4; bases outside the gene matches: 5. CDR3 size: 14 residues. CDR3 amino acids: CASTRTGGIYGYTF. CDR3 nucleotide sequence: TGTGCCAGCACCCGGACAGGGGGCATCTATGGCTACACCTTC.

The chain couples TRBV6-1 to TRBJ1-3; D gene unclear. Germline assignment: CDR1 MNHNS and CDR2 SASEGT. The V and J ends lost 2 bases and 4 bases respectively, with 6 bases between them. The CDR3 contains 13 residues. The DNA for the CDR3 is TGTGCCAGCAGTGAATCTGGGGGAAACACCATATATTTT. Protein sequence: CASSESGGNTIYF.

CDR3 bases: TGTGCCAGCAGCTTGGGGGGGAGATCCTATAATTCACCCCTCCACTTT. Encoded protein: CASSLGGRSYNSPLHF. V is TRBV5-4 and J is TRBJ1-6; weak D call: TRBD1 (5 bases). Looked up from germline, CDR1 is SGHNT and CDR2 is YYREEE (reference sequence). The CDR3 consists of 16 residues. V gave up 0 bases and J gave up 1 base, with 8 bases separating them.

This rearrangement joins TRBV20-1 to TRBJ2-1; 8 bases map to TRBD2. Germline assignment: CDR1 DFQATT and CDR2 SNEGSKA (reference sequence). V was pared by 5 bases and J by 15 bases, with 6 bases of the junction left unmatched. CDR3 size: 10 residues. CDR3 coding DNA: TGCAGTGCTGTACTAGCGGCGGGGTTCTTC. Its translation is CSAVLAAGFF.

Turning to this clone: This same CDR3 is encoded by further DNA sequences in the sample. The chain's CDR3 is CASSLVSGGETQYF. The CDR3 DNA follows: TGCGCCAGCAGCTTGGTCTCTGGGGGGGAGACCCAGTACTTC. The chain couples TRBV5-1 to TRBJ2-5, with D perhaps matching TRBD2 (6 bases). Trimming removed 0 bases at V and 5 bases at J, with 11 bases between. This CDR3 contains 14 residues. The germline CDR1 and CDR2 sequences are SGHRS and YFSETQ.

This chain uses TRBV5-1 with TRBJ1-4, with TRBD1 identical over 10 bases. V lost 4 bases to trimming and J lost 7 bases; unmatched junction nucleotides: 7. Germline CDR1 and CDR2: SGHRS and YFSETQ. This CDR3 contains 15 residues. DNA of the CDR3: TGCGCCAGCAGCAGGGACAGGGGATCTCGTGAAAAACTGTTTTTT. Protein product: CASSRDRGSREKLFF. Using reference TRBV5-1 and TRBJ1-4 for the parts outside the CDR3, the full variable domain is KAGVTQTPRYLIKTRGQQVTLSCSPISGHRSVSWYQQTPGQGLQFLFEYFSETQRNKGNFPGRFSGRQFSNSRSEMNVSTLELGDSALYLCASSRDRGSREKLFFGSGTQLSVL.

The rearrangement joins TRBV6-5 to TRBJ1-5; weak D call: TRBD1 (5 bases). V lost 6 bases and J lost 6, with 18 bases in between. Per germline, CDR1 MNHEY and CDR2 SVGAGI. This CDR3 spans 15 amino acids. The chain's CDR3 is CASSPVWDGSQPQHF. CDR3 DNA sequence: TGTGCCAGCAGCCCCGTTTGGGACGGGAGTCAGCCCCAGCATTTT.

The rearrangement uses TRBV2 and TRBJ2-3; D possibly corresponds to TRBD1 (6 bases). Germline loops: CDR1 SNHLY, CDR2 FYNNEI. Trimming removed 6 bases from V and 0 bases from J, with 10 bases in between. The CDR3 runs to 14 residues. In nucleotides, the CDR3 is TGTGCCAGCAGGAGACAGGATAGCACAGATACGCAGTATTTT. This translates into CASRRQDSTDTQYF.

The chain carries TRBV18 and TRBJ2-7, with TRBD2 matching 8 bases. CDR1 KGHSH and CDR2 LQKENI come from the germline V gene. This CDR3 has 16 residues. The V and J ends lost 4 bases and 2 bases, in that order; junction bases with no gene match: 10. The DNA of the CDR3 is TGTGCCAGCTCACTTTCCCGCGGTAGCGGGGCCTACGAGCAGTACTTC. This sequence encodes CASSLSRGSGAYEQYF.

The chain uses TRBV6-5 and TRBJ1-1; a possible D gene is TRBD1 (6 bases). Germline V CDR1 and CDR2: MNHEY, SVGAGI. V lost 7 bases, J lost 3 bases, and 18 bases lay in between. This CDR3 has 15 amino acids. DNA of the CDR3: TGTGCCAGCACCATCCTACTCGGGGGGCACACTGAAGCTTTCTTT. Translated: CASTILLGGHTEAFF.

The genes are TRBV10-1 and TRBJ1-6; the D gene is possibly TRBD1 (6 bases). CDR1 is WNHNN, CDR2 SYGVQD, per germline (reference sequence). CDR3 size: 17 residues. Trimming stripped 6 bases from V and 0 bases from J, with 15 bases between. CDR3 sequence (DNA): TGCGCCAGCAGCGATTATACAGGGAGCTCCTATAATTCACCCCTCCACTTT. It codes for CASSDYTGSSYNSPLHF.

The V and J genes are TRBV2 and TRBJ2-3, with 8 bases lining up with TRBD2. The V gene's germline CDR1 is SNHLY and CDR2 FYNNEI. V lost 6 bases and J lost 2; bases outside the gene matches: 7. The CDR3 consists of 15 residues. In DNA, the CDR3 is TGTGCCAGCAGCCTTACGGGAGGGCTCACAGATACGCAGTATTTT. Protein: CASSLTGGLTDTQYF.